The 5 T cell receptor beta chains presented below share a single source sample, sequenced in a study of T cells in Graves' hyperthyroidism and ophthalmopathy. There were TCR beta CDR3 regions amplified from RNA transcripts. TCR CDR3 underwent first-round RT-PCR with the HTBI primer set. TCRdb itself ran the multiplex PCR reads through MiXCR, one entry per CDR3 protein. The sample has fewer than 850,000 distinct CDR3 sequences; 15% to 20% are singletons. Material: blood. These receptor sequences come from a man aged 50 to 60 with Graves' hyperthyroidism.

In the case of this clonotype: This may stem from a read error, because a much larger clone lies one nucleotide away. V usage is TRBV18 and J usage is TRBJ2-5, with unresolved D. The CDR3 runs 15 residues. The germline V gene has CDR1 KGHSH and CDR2 LQKENI. This CDR3 is CARSPDGWNWETQYF. CDR3 DNA sequence: TGTGCCAGATCACCCGACGGATGGAACTGGGAGACCCAGTACTTC. Filled out from reference TRBV18 and TRBJ2-5, the complete variable domain reads NAGVMQNPRHLVRRRGQEARLRCSPMKGHSHVYWYRQLPEEGLKFMVYLQKENIIDESGMPKERFSAEFPKEGPSILRIQQVVRGDSAAYFCARSPDGWNWETQYFGPGTRLLVL.

The chain recombines TRBV20-1 with TRBJ1-5, with a weak D call TRBD1 (6 bases). Per the germline V gene, CDR1 is DFQATT and CDR2 is SNEGSKA (reference sequence). This CDR3 spans 14 amino acids. Deletions cut 0 bases from V and 6 bases from J, with 12 bases between. CDR3 loop: CSAREDQGLQPQHF. As DNA, the CDR3 is TGCAGTGCTAGAGAAGATCAGGGGCTTCAGCCCCAGCATTTT.

This clonotype turned up a few times. The chain uses TRBV13 and TRBJ2-1; a weak D match, TRBD2 (6 bases). The CDR3 runs to 15 residues. V was clipped by 4 bases and J by 3 bases, with 13 bases between them. The V gene's germline CDR1 is PRHDT and CDR2 FYEKMQ (reference sequence). CDR3 loop: CASSSRGTYYNEQFF. The CDR3 nucleotides are TGTGCCAGCAGCTCCCGGGGGACTTACTACAATGAGCAGTTCTTC.

This clonotype was observed many times. V usage is TRBV11-2 and J usage is TRBJ2-7; 7 nucleotides line up with TRBD2. The CDR3 consists of 16 residues. J was trimmed by 1 base and V by 0 bases; bases with no gene match: 6. The germline CDR1 and CDR2 sequences are SGHAT and FQNNGV. Here the CDR3 reads CASSLDPSGYSYEQYF. CDR3 sequence (DNA): TGTGCCAGCAGCTTAGATCCTAGCGGTTATTCCTACGAGCAGTACTTC.

The chain employs TRBV12-3 or TRBV12-4 and TRBJ1-2; D is possibly TRBD1 (5 bases). The ends were cut back, 6 bases at V and 2 bases at J, with 13 bases in the middle. The CDR3 loop spans 14 amino acids. CDR3 in DNA: TGTGCCAGCAGCCCCCCGGGACGGAACTATGGCTACACCTTC. Translated, it gives CASSPPGRNYGYTF.